This record concerns one T cell receptor (beta chain) sequence. Its specificity is not known. At one boundary the junction diverges from the germline segment, which might be a read error. This CDR3 contains 16 residues. Germline CDR1 is MDHEN and CDR2 is SYDVKM. In the PCR, 60 Vbeta and 13 Jbeta primers were used. TCRdb's copy holds only in-frame clones and misses some; the assay was immunoSEQ multiplex PCR. The data hold 120,000 or so clones, with over 60% observed a single time. This specimen comes from a study of cytomegalovirus exposure and HLA in healthy donors. General study points: Despite most TCR sequences being rare, some public TCRs occurred in many donors. A later analysis showed HLA-associated TCR beta chains outstripping equally common others in clonal expansion.

The source of this sequence is a man younger than 35 in good health and CMV-seropositive. This rearrangement joins TRBV28 to TRBJ1-6; D gene uncertain. The specimen was PBMCs. The CDR3: CASSLLPSSYSSPLHF. The CDR3 DNA reads TGTGCCAGCAGTCTTCTCCCGAGCTCCTATAGTTCACCCCTCCACTTT.